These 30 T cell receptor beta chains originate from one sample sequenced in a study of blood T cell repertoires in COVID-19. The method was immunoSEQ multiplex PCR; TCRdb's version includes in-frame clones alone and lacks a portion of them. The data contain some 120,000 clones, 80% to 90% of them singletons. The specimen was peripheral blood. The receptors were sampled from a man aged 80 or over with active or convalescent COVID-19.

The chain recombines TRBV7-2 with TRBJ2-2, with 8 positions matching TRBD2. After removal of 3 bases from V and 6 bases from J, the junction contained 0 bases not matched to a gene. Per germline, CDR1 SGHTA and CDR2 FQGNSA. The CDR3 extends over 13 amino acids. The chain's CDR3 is CASSFSGAGELFF. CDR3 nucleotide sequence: TGTGCCAGCAGCTTTAGCGGGGCCGGGGAGCTGTTTTTT.

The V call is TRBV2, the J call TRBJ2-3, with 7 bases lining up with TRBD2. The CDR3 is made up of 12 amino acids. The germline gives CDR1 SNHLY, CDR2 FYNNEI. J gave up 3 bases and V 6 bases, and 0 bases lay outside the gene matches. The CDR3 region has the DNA TGTGCCAGCAGACTAGCGACAGATACGCAGTATTTT. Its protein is CASRLATDTQYF.

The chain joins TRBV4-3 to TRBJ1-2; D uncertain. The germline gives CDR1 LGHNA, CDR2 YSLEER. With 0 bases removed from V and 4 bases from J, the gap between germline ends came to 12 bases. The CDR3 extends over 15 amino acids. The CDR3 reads CASSQDTVFSYGYTF. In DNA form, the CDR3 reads TGCGCCAGCAGCCAAGATACTGTTTTTAGCTATGGCTACACCTTC.

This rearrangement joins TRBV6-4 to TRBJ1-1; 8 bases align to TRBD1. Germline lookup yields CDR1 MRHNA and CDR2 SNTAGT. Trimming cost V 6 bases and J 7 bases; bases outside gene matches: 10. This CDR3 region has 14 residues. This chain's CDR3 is CASSPTRGLGEAFF. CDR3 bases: TGTGCCAGCAGCCCTACCAGGGGGCTAGGTGAAGCTTTCTTT.

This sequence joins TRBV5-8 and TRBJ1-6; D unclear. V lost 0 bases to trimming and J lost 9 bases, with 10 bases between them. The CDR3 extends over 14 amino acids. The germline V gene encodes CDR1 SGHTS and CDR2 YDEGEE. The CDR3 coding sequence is TGTGCCAGCAGCTTGGGGTTAACGGGTTCACCCCTCCACTTT. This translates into CASSLGLTGSPLHF.

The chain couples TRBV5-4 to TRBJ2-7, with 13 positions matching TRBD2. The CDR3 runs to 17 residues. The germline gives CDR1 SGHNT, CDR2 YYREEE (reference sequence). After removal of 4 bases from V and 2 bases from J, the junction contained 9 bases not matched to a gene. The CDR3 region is CASSTAKTSGGPYEQYF. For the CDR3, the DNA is TGTGCCAGCAGCACCGCGAAGACTAGCGGGGGGCCCTACGAGCAGTACTTC.

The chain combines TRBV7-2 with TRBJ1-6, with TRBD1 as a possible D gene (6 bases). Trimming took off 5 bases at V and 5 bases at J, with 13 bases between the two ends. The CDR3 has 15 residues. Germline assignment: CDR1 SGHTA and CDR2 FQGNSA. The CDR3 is CASSPDRTDNSPLHF. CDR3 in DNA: TGTGCCAGCAGCCCTGACAGGACCGATAATTCACCCCTCCACTTT.

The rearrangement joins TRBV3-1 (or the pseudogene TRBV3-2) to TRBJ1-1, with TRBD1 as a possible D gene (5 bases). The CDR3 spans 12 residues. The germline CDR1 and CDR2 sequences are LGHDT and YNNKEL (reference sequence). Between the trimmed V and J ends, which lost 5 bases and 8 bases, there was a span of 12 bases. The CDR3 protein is CASSDLQGEAFF. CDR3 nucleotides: TGTGCCAGCAGCGACCTGCAGGGAGAAGCTTTCTTT.

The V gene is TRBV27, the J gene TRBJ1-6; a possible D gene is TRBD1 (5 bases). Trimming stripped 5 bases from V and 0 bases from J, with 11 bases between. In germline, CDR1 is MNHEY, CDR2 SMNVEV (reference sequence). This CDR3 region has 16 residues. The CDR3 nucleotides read TGTGCCAGCAGTCTTCGGGGGAGCTCCTATAATTCACCCCTCCACTTT. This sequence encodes CASSLRGSSYNSPLHF.

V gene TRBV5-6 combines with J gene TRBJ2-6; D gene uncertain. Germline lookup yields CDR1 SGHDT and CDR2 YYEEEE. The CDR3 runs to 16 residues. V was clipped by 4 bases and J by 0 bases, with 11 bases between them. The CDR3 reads CASSPRLTSGANVLTF. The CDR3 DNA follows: TGTGCCAGCAGCCCTAGACTGACCTCTGGGGCCAACGTCCTGACTTTC.

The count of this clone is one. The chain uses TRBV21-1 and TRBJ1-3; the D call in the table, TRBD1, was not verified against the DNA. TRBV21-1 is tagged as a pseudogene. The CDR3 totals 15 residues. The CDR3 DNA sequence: TGTGCCAGCAGCAAATTTGACAGGGGGACGGGTCCCATATATTTT. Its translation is CASSKFDRGTGPIYF.

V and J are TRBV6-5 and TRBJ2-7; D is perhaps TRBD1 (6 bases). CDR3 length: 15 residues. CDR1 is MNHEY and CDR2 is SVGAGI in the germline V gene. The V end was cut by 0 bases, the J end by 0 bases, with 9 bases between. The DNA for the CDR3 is TGTGCCAGCAGTTACTCGCAGGGGTACTCCTACGAGCAGTACTTC. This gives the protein CASSYSQGYSYEQYF.

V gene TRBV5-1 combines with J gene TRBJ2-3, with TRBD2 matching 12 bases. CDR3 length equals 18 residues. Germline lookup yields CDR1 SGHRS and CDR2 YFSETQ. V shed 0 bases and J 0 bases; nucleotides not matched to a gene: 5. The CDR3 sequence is CASSLGLTSGGSTDTQYF. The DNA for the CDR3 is TGCGCCAGCAGCTTGGGTCTAACTAGCGGGGGGAGCACAGATACGCAGTATTTT.

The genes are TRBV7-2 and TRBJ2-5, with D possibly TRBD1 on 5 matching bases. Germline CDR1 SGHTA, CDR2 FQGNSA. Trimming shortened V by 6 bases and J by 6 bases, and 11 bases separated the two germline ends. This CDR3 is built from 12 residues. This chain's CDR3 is CASRDIGQTQYF. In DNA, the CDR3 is TGTGCCAGCAGGGACATCGGGCAGACCCAGTACTTC.

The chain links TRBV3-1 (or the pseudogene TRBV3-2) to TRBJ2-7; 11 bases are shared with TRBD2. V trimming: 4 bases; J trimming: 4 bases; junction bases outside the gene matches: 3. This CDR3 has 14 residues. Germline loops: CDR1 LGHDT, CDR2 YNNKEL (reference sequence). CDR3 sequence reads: CASSLGTSGYEQYF. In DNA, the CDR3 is TGTGCCAGCAGCCTCGGGACTAGCGGATACGAGCAGTACTTC.

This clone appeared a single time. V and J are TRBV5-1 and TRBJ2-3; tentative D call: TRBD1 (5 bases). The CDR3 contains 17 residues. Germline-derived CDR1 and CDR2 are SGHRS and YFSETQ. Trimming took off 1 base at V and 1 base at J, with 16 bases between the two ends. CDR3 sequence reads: CASSLFSWGSGTDTQYF. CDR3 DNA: TGCGCCAGCAGCTTGTTTTCTTGGGGCTCCGGCACAGATACGCAGTATTTT. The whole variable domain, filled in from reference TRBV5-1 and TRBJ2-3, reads KAGVTQTPRYLIKTRGQQVTLSCSPISGHRSVSWYQQTPGQGLQFLFEYFSETQRNKGNFPGRFSGRQFSNSRSEMNVSTLELGDSALYLCASSLFSWGSGTDTQYFGPGTRLTVL.

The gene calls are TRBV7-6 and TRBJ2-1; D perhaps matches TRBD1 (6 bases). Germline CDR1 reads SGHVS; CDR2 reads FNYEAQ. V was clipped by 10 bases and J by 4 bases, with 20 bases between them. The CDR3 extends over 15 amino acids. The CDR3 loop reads CANAQGPHRYNEQFF. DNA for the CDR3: TGTGCCAACGCACAGGGCCCCCACAGATACAATGAGCAGTTCTTC.

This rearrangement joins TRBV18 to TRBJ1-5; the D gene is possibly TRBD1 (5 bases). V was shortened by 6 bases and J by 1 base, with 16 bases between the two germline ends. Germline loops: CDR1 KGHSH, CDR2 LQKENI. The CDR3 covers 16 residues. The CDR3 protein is CASSQSGGMSNQPQHF. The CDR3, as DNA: TGTGCCAGCTCTCAATCGGGGGGTATGAGCAATCAGCCCCAGCATTTT.

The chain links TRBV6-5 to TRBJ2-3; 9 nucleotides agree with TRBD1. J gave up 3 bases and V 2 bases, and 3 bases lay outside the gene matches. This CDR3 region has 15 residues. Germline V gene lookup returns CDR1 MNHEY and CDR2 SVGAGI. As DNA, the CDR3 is TGTGCCAGCAGTTACACAGGGGGCCTTACAGATACGCAGTATTTT. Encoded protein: CASSYTGGLTDTQYF.

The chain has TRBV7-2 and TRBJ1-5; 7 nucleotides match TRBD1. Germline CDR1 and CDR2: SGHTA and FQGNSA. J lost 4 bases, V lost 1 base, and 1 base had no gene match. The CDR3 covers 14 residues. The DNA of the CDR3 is TGTGCCAGCAGCTTAGGACAGGGTAATCAGCCCCAGCATTTT. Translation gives CASSLGQGNQPQHF. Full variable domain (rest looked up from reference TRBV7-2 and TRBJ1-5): GAGVSQSPSNKVTEKGKDVELRCDPISGHTALYWYRQSLGQGLEFLIYFQGNSAPDKSGLPSDRFSAERTGGSVSTLTIQRTQQEDSAVYLCASSLGQGNQPQHFGDGTRLSIL.

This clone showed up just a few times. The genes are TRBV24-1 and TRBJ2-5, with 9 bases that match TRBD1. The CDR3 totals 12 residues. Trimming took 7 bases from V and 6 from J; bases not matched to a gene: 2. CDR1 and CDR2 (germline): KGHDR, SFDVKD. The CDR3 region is CATSGTGKTQYF. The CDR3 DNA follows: TGTGCCACCAGCGGGACAGGGAAGACCCAGTACTTC.

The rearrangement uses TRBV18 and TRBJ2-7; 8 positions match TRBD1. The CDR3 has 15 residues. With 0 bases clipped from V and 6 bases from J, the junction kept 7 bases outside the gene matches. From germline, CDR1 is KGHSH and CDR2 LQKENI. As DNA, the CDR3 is TGTGCCAGCTCACCACCGGGACAGGTAGTATCCGAGCAGTACTTC. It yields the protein CASSPPGQVVSEQYF.

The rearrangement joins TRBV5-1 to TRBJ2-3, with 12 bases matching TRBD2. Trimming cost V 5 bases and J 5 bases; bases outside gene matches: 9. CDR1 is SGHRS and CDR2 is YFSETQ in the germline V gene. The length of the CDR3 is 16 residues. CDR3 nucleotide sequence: TGCGCCAGCAGATCCACCCTAGCGGGGGGGCGAGATACGCAGTATTTT. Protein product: CASRSTLAGGRDTQYF.

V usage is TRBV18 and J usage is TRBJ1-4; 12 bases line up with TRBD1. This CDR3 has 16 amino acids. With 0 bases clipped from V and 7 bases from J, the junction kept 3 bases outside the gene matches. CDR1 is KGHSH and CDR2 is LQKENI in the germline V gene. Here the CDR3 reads CASSPPGQGAGEKLFF. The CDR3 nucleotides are TGTGCCAGCTCACCACCGGGACAGGGGGCCGGTGAAAAACTGTTTTTT.

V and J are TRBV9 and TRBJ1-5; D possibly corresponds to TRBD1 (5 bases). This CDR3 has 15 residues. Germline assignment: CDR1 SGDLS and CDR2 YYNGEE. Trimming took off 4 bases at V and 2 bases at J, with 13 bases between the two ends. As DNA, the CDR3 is TGTGCCAGCAGCCGAACCGGGGGGGGCAATCAGCCCCAGCATTTT. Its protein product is CASSRTGGGNQPQHF.

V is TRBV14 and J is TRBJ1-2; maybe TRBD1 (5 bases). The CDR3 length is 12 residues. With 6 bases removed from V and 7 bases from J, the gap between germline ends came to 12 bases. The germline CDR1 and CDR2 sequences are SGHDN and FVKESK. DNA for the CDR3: TGTGCCAGCAGTCGTGACAGAATTGGCTACACCTTC. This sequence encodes CASSRDRIGYTF.

CDR3 residues: CASSARQGYEQYF. CDR3 nucleotide sequence: TGTGCCAGCAGCGCCCGACAGGGCTACGAGCAGTACTTC. The chain couples TRBV7-9 to TRBJ2-7; 7 bases map to TRBD1. Per germline, CDR1 SEHNR and CDR2 FQNEAQ (reference sequence). CDR3 size: 13 residues. The junction had 4 bases not matched to a gene; V was cut back by 5 bases and J by 3 bases.

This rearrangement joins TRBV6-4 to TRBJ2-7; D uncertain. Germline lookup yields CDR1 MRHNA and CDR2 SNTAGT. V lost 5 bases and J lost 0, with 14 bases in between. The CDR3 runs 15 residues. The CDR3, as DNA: TGTGCCAGCAGTCTCCGGAGCGCTTCCTCCTACGAGCAGTACTTC. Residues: CASSLRSASSYEQYF.

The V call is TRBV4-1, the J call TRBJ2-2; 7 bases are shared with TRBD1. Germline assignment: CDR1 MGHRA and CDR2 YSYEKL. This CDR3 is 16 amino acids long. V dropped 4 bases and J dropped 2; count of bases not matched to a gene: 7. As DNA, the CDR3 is TGCGCCAGCAGCCCCTTCGGGACAGACAACACCGGGGAGCTGTTTTTT. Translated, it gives CASSPFGTDNTGELFF.

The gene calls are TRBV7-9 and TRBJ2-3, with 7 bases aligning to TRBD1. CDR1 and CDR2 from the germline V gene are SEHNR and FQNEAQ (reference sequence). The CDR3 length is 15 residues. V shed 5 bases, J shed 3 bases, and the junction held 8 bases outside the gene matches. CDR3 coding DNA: TGTGCCAGCAGCCCACTCGGGACAGCAACAGATACGCAGTATTTT. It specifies CASSPLGTATDTQYF.